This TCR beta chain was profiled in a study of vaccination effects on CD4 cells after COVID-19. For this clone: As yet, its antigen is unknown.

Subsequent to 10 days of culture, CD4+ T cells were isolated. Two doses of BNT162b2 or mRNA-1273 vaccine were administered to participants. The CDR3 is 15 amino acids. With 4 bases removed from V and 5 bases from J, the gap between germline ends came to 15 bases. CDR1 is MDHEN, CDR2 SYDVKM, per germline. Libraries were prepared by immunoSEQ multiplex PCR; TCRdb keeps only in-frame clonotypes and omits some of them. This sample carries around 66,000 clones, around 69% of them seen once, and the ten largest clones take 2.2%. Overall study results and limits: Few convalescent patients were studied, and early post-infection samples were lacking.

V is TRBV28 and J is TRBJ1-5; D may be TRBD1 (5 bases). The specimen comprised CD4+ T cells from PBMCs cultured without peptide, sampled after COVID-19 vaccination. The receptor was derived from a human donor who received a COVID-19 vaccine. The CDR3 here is CASSSWQGTDQPQHF. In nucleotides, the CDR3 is TGTGCCAGCAGTTCGTGGCAGGGTACTGATCAGCCCCAGCATTTT.